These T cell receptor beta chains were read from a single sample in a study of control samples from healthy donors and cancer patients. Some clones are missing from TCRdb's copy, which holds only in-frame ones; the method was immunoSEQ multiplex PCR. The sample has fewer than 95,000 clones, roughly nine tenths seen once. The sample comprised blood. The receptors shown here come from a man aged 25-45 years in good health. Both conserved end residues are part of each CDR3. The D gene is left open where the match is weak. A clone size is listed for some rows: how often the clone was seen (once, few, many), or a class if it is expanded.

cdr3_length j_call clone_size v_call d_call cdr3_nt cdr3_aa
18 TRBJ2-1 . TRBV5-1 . TGCGCCAGCAGCTTGGTCCCGTTGAGCGCGAGCTCCTACAATGAGCAGTTCTTC CASSLVPLSASSYNEQFF
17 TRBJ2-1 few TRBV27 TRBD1 TGTGCCAGCAGTTTCGGGACAGGGCCTAGCTCCTACAATGAGCAGTTCTTC CASSFGTGPSSYNEQFF
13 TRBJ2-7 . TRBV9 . TGTGCCAGCAGCGTAAGAACCGGCTACGAGCAGTACTTC CASSVRTGYEQYF
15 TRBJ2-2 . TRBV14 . TGTGCCAGCAGCCAAGATTTGGGGGGCACCGGGGAGCTGTTTTTT CASSQDLGGTGELFF
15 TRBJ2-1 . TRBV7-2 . TGTGCCAGCAGCCCGATCCGCTCAGCGTACAATGAGCAGTTCTTC CASSPIRSAYNEQFF
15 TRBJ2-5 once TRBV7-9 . TGTGCCAGCAGCTTAGTATCCAGGGGCGAAGAGACCCAGTACTTC CASSLVSRGEETQYF
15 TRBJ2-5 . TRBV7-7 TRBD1 TGTGCCAGCAGCCCCGAAACAGGGGTGGGAGAGACCCAGTACTTC CASSPETGVGETQYF
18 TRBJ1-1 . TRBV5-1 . TGCGCCAGCAGCCCTGGGATCTTCAATAGTAGGGTGAACACTGAAGCTTTCTTT CASSPGIFNSRVNTEAFF
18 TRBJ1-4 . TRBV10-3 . TGTGCCATCAGTGACGGGCAGGGAAAGCCAACGGGTAATGAAAAACTGTTTTTT CAISDGQGKPTGNEKLFF
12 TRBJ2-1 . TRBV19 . TGTGCCAGTAGTATCCCGGGTTATGAGCAGTTCTTC CASSIPGYEQFF
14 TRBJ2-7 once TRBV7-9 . TGTGCCAGCAGCCTCGGGGCAGGTAACTACGAGCAGTACTTC CASSLGAGNYEQYF
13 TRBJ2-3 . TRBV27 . TGTGCCAGCAGTTTACGAGATCGATATACGCAGTATTTT CASSLRDRYTQYF
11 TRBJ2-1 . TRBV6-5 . TGTGCCACTAGACGGTTGAATGAGCAGTTCTTC CATRRLNEQFF
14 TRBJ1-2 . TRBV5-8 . TGTGCCAGCAGCACCACCCGCCTTAACTATGGCTACACCTTC CASSTTRLNYGYTF
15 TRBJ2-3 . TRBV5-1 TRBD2 TGCGCCAGCAGTTTACTAGCGCTTAGCACAGATACGCAGTATTTT CASSLLALSTDTQYF
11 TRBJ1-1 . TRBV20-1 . TGCAGTGCTAGAAGTAGGGGTGAAGCTTTCTTT CSARSRGEAFF
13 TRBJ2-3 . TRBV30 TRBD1 TGTGCCTGGAGGGACAGGGGAACAGATACGCAGTATTTT CAWRDRGTDTQYF
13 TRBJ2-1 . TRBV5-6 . TGTGCCAGCACGTCTCCGCCCGACAATGAGCAGTTCTTC CASTSPPDNEQFF
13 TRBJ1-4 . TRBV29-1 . TGCAGCGTTGGGAGAGGTGGAAATGAAAAACTGTTTTTT CSVGRGGNEKLFF
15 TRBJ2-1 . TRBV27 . TGTGCCAGCCACAAGGGGGGGGCCGGCTACAATGAGCAGTTCTTC CASHKGGAGYNEQFF
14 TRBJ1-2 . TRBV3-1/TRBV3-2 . TGTGCCAGCAGCCCCCCGGACATTTCCTATGGCTACACCTTC CASSPPDISYGYTF
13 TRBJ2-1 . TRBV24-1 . TGTGCCACCAGTGACTTAGACTACAATGAGCAGTTCTTC CATSDLDYNEQFF
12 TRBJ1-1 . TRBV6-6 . TGTGCCAGCAGTTTCGCTGGCACTGAAGCTTTCTTT CASSFAGTEAFF
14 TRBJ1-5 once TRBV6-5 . TGTGCCAGCAGTTTATCACACCGCAATCAGCCCCAGCATTTT CASSLSHRNQPQHF
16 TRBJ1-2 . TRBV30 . TGTGCCTGGAGCAACGAGGCAGCCGGGTATAACTATGGCTACACCTTC CAWSNEAAGYNYGYTF
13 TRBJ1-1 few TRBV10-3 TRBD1 TGTGCCATAATGGGACAGCAGAACACTGAAGCTTTCTTT CAIMGQQNTEAFF
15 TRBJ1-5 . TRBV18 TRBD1 TGTGCCAGCTCACCGGGACAGGGGTGGAATCAGCCCCAGCATTTT CASSPGQGWNQPQHF
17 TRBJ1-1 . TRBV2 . TGTGCCAGCAGTGTTGTCCGGACACTAAACATAAACACTGAAGCTTTCTTT CASSVVRTLNINTEAFF
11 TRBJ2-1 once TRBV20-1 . TGCAGTGCTCGGGACTACAATGAGCAGTTCTTC CSARDYNEQFF
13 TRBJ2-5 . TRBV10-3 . TGTGCCTCCCATCAAGGAGGGGAAGAGACCCAGTACTTC CASHQGGEETQYF
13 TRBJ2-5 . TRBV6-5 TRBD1 TGTGCCAGCTGCAGGGGGTTGGAAGAGACCCAGTACTTC CASCRGLEETQYF
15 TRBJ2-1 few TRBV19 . TGTGCCAGTAGGACGGACATAAGCTCCTACAATGAGCAGTTCTTC CASRTDISSYNEQFF
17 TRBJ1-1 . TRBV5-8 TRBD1 TGTGCCAGCAGCCTGGACCGGGACAGCAAAATGAACACTGAAGCTTTCTTT CASSLDRDSKMNTEAFF
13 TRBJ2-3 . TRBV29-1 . TGCAGCGTTGCCCCCCAGGACCCCGATACGCAGTATTTT CSVAPQDPDTQYF
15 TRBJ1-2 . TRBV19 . TGTGCCAGTAGTAGCGCCAGCCTCGGGAACTATGGCTACACCTTC CASSSASLGNYGYTF
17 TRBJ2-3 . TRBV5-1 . TGCGCCAGCAGCTCGATTTTGGCCATGGACAGCACAGATACGCAGTATTTT CASSSILAMDSTDTQYF
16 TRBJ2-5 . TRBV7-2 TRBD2 TGTGCCAGCAGCTTAGTAGCTAGCGGGGACTTAGAGACCCAGTACTTC CASSLVASGDLETQYF
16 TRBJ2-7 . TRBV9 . TGTGCCAGCAGCATCAGAGAGGGACGGGACTCCTACGAGCAGTACTTC CASSIREGRDSYEQYF
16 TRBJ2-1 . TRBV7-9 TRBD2 TGTGCCAGCAGCCAGGGACTAGCGGGGAGTTACAATGAGCAGTTCTTC CASSQGLAGSYNEQFF
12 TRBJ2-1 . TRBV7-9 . TGTGCCAGCACCGGGAGAAACAATGAGCAGTTCTTC CASTGRNNEQFF
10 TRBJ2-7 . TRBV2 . TGTGCCAGCTCCAGCTACGAGCAGTACTTC CASSSYEQYF
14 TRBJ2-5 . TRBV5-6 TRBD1 TGTGCCAGCAGCTTAAGGGGGCCTACGGAGACCCAGTACTTC CASSLRGPTETQYF
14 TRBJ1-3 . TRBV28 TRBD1 TGTGCCAGCAGGGACAGGGTTTCTGGAAACACCATATATTTT CASRDRVSGNTIYF
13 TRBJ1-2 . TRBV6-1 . TGTGCCAGCAGTGACCGAAATAACTATGGCTACACCTTC CASSDRNNYGYTF
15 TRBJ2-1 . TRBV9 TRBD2 TGTGCCAGCAGCGCCTCCGGGACTAGTGCGAATGAGCAGTTCTTC CASSASGTSANEQFF
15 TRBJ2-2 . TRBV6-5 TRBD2 TGTGCCAGCGCTCCTAGCGGTTGGAACACCGGGGAGCTGTTTTTT CASAPSGWNTGELFF
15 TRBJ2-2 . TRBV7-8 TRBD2 TGTGCCAGCAGCTTCGCGGGGGGGCCGACCGGGGAGCTGTTTTTT CASSFAGGPTGELFF
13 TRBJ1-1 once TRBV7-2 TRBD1 TGTGCCAGCAGCAGGGACAGGGACACTGAAGCTTTCTTT CASSRDRDTEAFF
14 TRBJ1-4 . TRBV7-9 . TGTGCCAGCAGCTTAGGCGGGCACTCAGAAAAACTGTTTTTT CASSLGGHSEKLFF
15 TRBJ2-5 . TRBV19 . TGTGCCAGTAGTCCCCCGACACCTTACCAAGAGACCCAGTACTTC CASSPPTPYQETQYF
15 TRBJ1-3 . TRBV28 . TGTGCCAGCAGTTGGCATTCCCCATCTGGAAACACCATATATTTT CASSWHSPSGNTIYF
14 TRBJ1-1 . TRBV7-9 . TGTGCCAGCAGCTTACAGGGGAGGAACACTGAAGCTTTCTTT CASSLQGRNTEAFF
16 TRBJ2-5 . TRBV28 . TGTGCCAGCAGTTCGGGACAACCCTTACGCCAAGAGACCCAGTACTTC CASSSGQPLRQETQYF
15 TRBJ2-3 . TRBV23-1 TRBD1 TGCGCCAGCAGTCATTCGACAGGGGCGACAGATACGCAGTATTTT CASSHSTGATDTQYF
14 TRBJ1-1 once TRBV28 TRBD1 TGTGCCAGCAGTTCCGGACAGGGGTCAACTGAAGCTTTCTTT CASSSGQGSTEAFF
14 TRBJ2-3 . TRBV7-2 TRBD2 TGTGCCAGCAGCTTGGGACTAGACCTAGATACGCAGTATTTT CASSLGLDLDTQYF
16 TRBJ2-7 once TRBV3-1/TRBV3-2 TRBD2 TGTGCCAGCAGCCAAGATCCAGCGGGGGTTACCTACGAGCAGTACTTC CASSQDPAGVTYEQYF
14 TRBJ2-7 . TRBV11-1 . TGTGCCAGCAGCTTAGCGGGGGCCAGAAGGGAGCAGTACTTC CASSLAGARREQYF
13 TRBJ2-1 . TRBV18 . TGTGCCAGCTCACCACCGTCGGGGTTAGGGCAGTTCTTC CASSPPSGLGQFF
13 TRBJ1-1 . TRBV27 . TGTGCCAGCAGTTTATTCGGGGGCACTGAAGCTTTCTTT CASSLFGGTEAFF